This T cell receptor beta chain was identified in a study of T cell clonality in common variable immunodeficiency (dated by TCRdb to between 2014 and 2016). Overall study outcomes, separate from this receptor: Correlations of repertoire features with clinical complications were constrained by heterogeneity among patients within the CVID cohort. Fewer TCRbeta clones were shared among CVID subjects than among healthy controls (p < 0.0001). Compared with healthy controls, CVID subjects showed increased TCRbeta clonality (t-test p = 0.018), a feature most characteristic of about a third of subjects. CVID TCRbeta sequences were reported to have fewer deletions and N-nucleotide insertions and to lack highly modified clones with 13 or more V deletions. According to the authors, finding the cause of the higher clonality in CVID would require sequencing the repertoires of T cell subpopulations. Even though DNA input was the same, control samples had an average of about 90,000 unique sequences each, compared with roughly 32,000 in CVID samples.

Predominantly Caucasian heritage was noted among both the CVID patients and the healthy controls. From each donor, roughly 5 to 9 ml of heparinized peripheral whole blood was collected. Genomic DNA from adults with common variable immune deficiency (CVID) and from healthy adult controls was used to sequence TCRbeta CDR3 repertoires. There were 22 healthy adult volunteers in the control group (roughly twelve female and around 10 male), ranging in age from about 23 to 66 years, with a mean age of almost 35. Diluted blood was density-centrifuged over Hypaque 1077 or Ficoll-Paque to isolate peripheral blood mononuclear cells. Genomic DNA was extracted from unsorted mononuclear cells by Qiagen column purification or by a centrifugation-based method. Including the terminal cysteine and phenylalanine, the CDR3 comprises 17 residues. Shown are 42 bases from within the CDR3, in frame from base 1. V is cut back by 3 bases and J by 1 base, with 4 bases in the junction unmatched. Via the germline V gene (reference sequence), CDR1 is LNHDA and CDR2 SQIVND.

This clone showed up many times. The antigen it binds to is not known. Sequencing ends 3 residues short of the CDR3 end; the germline J gene provides the rest. CVID samples and control samples contributed equivalent amounts of genomic DNA as sequencing input. For every sample, a 60 bp segment covering the rearranged TCRbeta CDR3 region was amplified and then sequenced. The immunoSEQ assay, a bias-corrected multiplex PCR combined with high-throughput sequencing, was used for TCRbeta amplification. For the original study's pipeline: Every unique nucleotide sequence was considered a clone and was annotated with V, D and J genes, copy number and frequency. Sequences were labeled productive if in frame, and non-productive if out of frame or containing stop codons. As previously described, clonality was computed from Shannon's entropy. The predicted amino acid sequences of productive clones were used to derive the mean CDR3 Kyte-Doolittle hydropathy. Scaled V gene usage was hierarchically clustered using Manhattan distance and complete linkage with the R hclust function. Sharing of clones by CDR3 amino acid sequence was evaluated by resampling 12 repertoires per group over 100 rounds. The repertoires were searched for about 70 published EBV-specific TCRbeta sequences and 245 published CMV-specific TCRbeta sequences. A couple of CVID samples that yielded fewer than 10,000 sequences were excluded from the analysis, so roughly 40 CVID repertoires were retained. TCRdb limited this immuneACCESS table to in-frame rearrangements with V and J called. A share of clones is missing; checked studies link under half to unresolved V genes, and the rest is unexplained. The V and J calls and the clone size are those of that table, but D and trimming were determined from the DNA. The table gives some 53,000 clones for this sample, with none occurring only once. The ten largest make up 3% to 3.5% of the sample.

This receptor chain uses TRBV19 and TRBJ2-6, with 9 bases in between that match TRBD1. The receptor was isolated from a person between 18 and 70 years old in good health. Sequencing was performed on peripheral blood mononuclear cells. The sequenced part of the CDR3 DNA is TGTGCCAGTAGTATGGGGACAGGGAGGTCTGGGGCCAACGTC. Translated, it gives CASSMGTGRSGANV. The CDR3 in its entirety is CASSMGTGRSGANVLTF.